In this sample, the clone carrying this T cell receptor (beta chain) turned up a few times. Antigen specificity is unknown. This specimen comes from a study of T cell repertoires in cytomegalovirus infection. About the research overall: It was recently identified HLA-C-restricted and well-studied HLA-B-restricted CMV epitopes that the study used. The public TCR beta signatures pointed to both CMV infection and matching HLA type.

Study-level points and caveats: Cumulated frequencies of public TCR beta families served to identify carriers of CMV plus the relevant HLA. HLA-C-restricted, CMV-specific TCR beta clonotypes were dominant ex vivo.

One entry per CDR3 protein results from TCRdb running MiXCR on the reads. The sample holds approximately 730,000 distinct CDR3 sequences; 29% are singletons and the top ten take roughly 13%. The CDR3 runs to 15 residues. Germline trimming cut 5 bases from V and 8 bases from J; bases unmatched to any gene: 10. Germline CDR1 and CDR2: SGHVS and FNYEAQ. Material: cultured CD8+ T cells from PBMCs, obtained from culture after CMV antigen stimulation. The chain combines TRBV7-6 with TRBJ1-4; TRBD1 matches 8 bases. The source of this sequence is a human donor in good health (CMV status not recorded). Some clones in this sample may be carry-over from other donors' samples. The CDR3 DNA sequence: TGTGCCAGCAGCCTCGTGGACAGGGCAGACGAAAAACTGTTTTTT. This codes for CASSLVDRADEKLFF.